This entry is about one T cell receptor beta chain. No antigen is known for it. The sample holds no much larger clone one base away, and base qualities are not on file. Participants in the prospective study were enrolled through a virtual design, were aged roughly 18 to 95 years, and lived in roughly 25 United States geographic areas. In the prospective study, cohorts were assigned on the basis of participant-reported clinical history obtained from a screening survey and a study questionnaire. ImmuneRACE Cohort 3 recovered participants were defined by two consecutive negative NP/OP PCR tests, healthcare professional clearance, or symptom resolution. In the prospective study, mobile phlebotomists collected whole blood, serum and a nasopharyngeal or oropharyngeal swab from each participant. Over a roughly 2-month period, participants in the prospective study had the option of providing additional blood draws and questionnaires. Prospective study blood samples were shipped either frozen or at room temperature before DNA extraction.

TCRbeta CDR3 regions were amplified from genomic DNA by means of the immunoSEQ Assay, a bias-controlled multiplex PCR. Per the authors' processing: Nucleated cell counts per sample were estimated from amplification of reference gene primers within the assay. To quantify the absolute abundance of each unique TCRbeta CDR3 rearrangement, sequence reads were collapsed and filtered. Productive Simpson clonality was computed per sample as the square root of Simpson's diversity index over productive rearrangements. The source is immuneACCESS, and TCRdb retained only in-frame sequences with V and J called. Part of the clones is not carried over; for the studies checked, unresolved V genes explain less than half of this, and the remainder is unexplained. The D gene and trimming were derived from the DNA, and the V and J assignments and clone size from that table. Recorded for this sample are around 390,000 clones; around 87% of them occurred a single time. In total, the top ten clones hold roughly 9.4% of the sample.

The entry originates in a study of blood T cell repertoires in COVID-19 (TCRdb year 2020). In terms of the full investigation: Samples from collaborators originated in the United States, Italy and Spain and spanned both the acute and convalescent phases of COVID-19. The prospective study material was composed of cDNA or gDNA derived from T cells, B-cell-depleted T cells, or PBMCs. Deeply sampled blood TCRbeta repertoires from subjects exposed to, actively infected with, or recovered from COVID-19 were included in the dataset. The repertoires were released in a freely available public database intended as a resource for research on the immune response to SARS-CoV-2. Samples were obtained from the ongoing ImmuneRACE study (first 160 participants) and from about 1,300 subjects provided by 6 global collaborators. Nearly every sample came with metadata listing a de-identified subject ID, COVID-19 status, age in years and sex. Where available, HLA class I and class II types were taken from metadata supplied by the sample provider and were not determined by assay-based typing. Paper-wide results and their limitations: How much clinical and demographic metadata was included differed by source and by participant, and the metadata was provided uncurated.

V is clipped by 7 bases and J by 6 bases, and the sequence between their germline boundaries is 18 bases long. Including cysteine and phenylalanine, the CDR3 has 14 amino acids. CDR3 DNA is the only sequence kept; it has 42 bases, read in frame from the first base. Based on the germline V gene (reference sequence), the CDR1 and CDR2 sequences are LNHDA and SQIVND. The TCR comes from a woman aged 50 to 60 who had recovered from COVID-19. In this chain, TRBV19 is recombined with TRBJ1-2; TRBD1 is possibly the D segment (5 matching bases). The specimen sequenced was PBMCs or T cells enriched from blood (not recorded which). The CDR3 protein: CASMPQGTSNGYTF. Here is the DNA: TGTGCCAGTATGCCCCAGGGCACTTCGAATGGCTACACCTTC.